This section outlines one TCR beta chain sequence together with its context. V gave up 6 bases and J gave up 5 bases; unmatched junction bases: 17. This CDR3 comprises 17 residues. CDR1 is MDHEN, CDR2 SYDVKM, per germline. The entry originates in a study of shared clonotypes between healthy human individuals. The table came from immunoSEQ multiplex PCR; TCRdb's copy has only in-frame clones and leaves some out. The sample lists some 2.4 million clones; roughly 93% were seen once. The V call is TRBV28, the J call TRBJ2-5; 8 bases fit TRBD1. The sequenced sample consisted of naive CD4+ T cells from PBMCs. The subset was: CD45RA+ positively selected. This clonotype was sampled from a man between 18 and 29 years old in good health. Some clones in this sample may be carry-over from other donors' samples. CDR3 coding DNA: TGTGCCAGCAGGTCTGACAGGGGCGACCGGCAACGGGAGACCCAGTACTTC. This encodes CASRSDRGDRQRETQYF.